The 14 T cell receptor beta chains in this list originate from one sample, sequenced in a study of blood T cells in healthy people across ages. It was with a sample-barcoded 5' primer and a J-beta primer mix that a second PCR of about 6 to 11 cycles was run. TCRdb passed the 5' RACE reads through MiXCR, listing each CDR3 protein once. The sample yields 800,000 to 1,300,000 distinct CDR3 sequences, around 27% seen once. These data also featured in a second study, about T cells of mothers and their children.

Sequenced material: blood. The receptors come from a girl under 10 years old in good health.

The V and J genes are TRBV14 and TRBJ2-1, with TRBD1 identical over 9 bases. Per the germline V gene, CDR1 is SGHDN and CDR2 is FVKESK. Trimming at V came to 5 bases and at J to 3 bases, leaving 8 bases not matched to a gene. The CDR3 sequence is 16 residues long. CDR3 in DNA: TGTGCCAGCAGCACGCTTACAGGGGGCGTCTACAATGAGCAGTTCTTC. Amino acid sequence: CASSTLTGGVYNEQFF.

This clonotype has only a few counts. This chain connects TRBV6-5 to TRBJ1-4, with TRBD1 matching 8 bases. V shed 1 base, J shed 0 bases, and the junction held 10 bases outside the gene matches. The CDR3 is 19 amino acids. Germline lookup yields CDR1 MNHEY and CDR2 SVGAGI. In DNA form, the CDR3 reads TGTGCCAGCAGTTACTTCGGTGACAGGGGAGGTCCAACTAATGAAAAACTGTTTTTT. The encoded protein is CASSYFGDRGGPTNEKLFF.

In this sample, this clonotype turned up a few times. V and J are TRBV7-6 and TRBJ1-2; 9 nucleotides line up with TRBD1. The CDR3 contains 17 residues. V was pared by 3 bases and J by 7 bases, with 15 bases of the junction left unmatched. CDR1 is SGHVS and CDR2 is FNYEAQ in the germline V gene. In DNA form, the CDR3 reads TGTGCCAGCAGCTTCCAAGCCGGGACAGGGCACGCTCGTGGCTACACCTTC. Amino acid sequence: CASSFQAGTGHARGYTF.

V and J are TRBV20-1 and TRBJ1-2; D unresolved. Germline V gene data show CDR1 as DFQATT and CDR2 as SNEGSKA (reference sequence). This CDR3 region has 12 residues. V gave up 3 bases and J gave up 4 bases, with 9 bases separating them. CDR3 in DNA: TGCAGTGCTAGTGCACGGTTCTATGGCTACACCTTC. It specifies CSASARFYGYTF.

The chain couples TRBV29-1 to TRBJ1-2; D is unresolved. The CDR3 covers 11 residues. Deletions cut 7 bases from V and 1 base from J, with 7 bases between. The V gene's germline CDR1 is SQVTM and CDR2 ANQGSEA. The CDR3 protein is CSDRSNYGYTF. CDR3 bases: TGCAGCGACCGAAGTAACTATGGCTACACCTTC.

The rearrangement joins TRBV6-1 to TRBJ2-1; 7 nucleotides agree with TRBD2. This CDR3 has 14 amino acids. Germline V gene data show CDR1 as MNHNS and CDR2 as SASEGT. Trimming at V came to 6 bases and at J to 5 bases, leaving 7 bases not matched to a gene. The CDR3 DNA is TGTGCCAGCAGCTACGGGACTACGAACAATGAGCAGTTCTTC. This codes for CASSYGTTNNEQFF.

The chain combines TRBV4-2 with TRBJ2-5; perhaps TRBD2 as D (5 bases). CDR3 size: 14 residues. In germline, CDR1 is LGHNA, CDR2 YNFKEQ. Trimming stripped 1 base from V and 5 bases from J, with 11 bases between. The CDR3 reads CASSQVAGGETQYF. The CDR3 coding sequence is TGTGCCAGCAGCCAAGTAGCTGGCGGGGAGACCCAGTACTTC.

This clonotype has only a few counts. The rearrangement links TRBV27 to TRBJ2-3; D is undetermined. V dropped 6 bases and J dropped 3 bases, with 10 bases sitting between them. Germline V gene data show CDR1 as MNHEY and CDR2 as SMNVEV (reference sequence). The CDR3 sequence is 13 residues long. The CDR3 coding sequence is TGTGCCAGCAGACGGACCCCTACAGATACGCAGTATTTT. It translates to CASRRTPTDTQYF.

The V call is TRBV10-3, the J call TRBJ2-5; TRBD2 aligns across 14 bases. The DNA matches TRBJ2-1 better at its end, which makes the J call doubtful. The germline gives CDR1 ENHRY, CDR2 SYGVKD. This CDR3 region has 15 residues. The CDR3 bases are TGTGCCATCACCTCCGGGACTAGCGGGAGATACGAGCAGTTCTTC. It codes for CAITSGTSGRYEQFF.

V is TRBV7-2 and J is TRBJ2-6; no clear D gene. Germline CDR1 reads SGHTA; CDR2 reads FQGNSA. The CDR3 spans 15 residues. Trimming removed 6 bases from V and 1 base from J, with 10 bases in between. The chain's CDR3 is CASRSIGSGANVLTF. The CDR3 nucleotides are TGTGCCAGCAGAAGCATCGGGTCTGGGGCCAACGTCCTGACTTTC.

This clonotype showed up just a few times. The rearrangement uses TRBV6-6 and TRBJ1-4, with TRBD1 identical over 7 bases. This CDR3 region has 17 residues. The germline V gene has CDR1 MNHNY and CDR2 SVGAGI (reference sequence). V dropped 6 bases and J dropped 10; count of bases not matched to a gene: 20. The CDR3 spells CASSRDREELTKGKLFF. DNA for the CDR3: TGTGCCAGCAGCCGGGACAGAGAAGAACTAACCAAGGGAAAACTGTTTTTT.

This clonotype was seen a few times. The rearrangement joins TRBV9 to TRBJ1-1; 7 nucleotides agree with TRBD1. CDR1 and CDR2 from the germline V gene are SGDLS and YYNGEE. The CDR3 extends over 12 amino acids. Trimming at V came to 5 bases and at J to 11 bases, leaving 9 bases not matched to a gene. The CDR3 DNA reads TGTGCCAGCAGAGACTTAACAGGGGACGCTTTCTTT. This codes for CASRDLTGDAFF.

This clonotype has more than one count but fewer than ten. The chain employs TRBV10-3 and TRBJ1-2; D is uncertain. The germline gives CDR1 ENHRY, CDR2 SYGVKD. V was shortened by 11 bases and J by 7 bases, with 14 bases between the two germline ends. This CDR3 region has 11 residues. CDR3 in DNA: TGTGCCTTCTCGGAGGAGGGTGGCTACACCTTC. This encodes CAFSEEGGYTF.

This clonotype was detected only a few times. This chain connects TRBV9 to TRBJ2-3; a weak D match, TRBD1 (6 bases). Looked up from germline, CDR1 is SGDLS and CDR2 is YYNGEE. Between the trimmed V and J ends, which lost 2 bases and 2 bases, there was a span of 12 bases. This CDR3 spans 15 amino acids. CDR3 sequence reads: CASSVAGTHTDTQYF. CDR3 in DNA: TGTGCCAGCAGCGTGGCCGGGACACACACAGATACGCAGTATTTT.